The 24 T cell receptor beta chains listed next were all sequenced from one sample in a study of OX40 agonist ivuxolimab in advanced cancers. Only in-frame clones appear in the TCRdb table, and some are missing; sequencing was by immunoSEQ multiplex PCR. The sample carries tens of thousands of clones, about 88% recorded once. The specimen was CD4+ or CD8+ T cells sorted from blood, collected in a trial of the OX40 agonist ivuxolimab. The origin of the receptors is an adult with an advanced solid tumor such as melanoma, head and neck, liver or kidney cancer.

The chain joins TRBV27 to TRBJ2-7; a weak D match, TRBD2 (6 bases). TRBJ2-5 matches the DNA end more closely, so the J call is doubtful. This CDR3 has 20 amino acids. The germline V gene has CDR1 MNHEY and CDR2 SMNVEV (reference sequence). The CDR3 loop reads CASSPKGRVAGFGVQETQYF. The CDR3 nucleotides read TGTGCCAGCAGTCCTAAGGGTCGGGTCGCGGGGTTCGGGGTACAAGAGACCCAGTACTTC.

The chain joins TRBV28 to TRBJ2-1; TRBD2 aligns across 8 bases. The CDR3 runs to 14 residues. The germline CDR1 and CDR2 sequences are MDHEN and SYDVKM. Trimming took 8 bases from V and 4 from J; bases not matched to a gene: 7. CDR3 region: CASRFGGGYNEQFF. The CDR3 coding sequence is TGTGCCAGCCGCTTCGGGGGGGGTTACAATGAGCAGTTCTTC.

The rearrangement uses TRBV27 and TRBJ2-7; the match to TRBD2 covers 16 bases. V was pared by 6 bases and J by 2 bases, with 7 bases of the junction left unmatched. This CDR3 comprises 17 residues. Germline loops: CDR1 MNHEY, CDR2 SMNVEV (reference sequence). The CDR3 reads CASSSPGLAGGPYEQYF. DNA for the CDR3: TGTGCCAGCAGCTCCCCGGGACTAGCGGGAGGGCCCTACGAGCAGTACTTC.

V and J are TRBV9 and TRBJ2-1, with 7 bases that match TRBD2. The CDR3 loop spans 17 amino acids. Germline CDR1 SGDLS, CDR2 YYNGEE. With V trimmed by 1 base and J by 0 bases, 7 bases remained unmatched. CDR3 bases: TGTGCCAGCAGCGTAACAGCGGGAACTTACTCCTACAATGAGCAGTTCTTC. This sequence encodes CASSVTAGTYSYNEQFF.

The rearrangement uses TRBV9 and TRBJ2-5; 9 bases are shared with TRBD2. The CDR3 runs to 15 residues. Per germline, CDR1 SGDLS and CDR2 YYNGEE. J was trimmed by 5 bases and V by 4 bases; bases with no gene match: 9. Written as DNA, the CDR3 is TGTGCCAGCAGCCCGGGACTAGCCTCTGTTGAGACCCAGTACTTC. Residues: CASSPGLASVETQYF.

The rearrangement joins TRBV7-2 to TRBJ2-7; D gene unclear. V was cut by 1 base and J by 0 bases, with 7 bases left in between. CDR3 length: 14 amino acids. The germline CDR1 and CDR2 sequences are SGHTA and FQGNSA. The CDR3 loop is CASSLGPSSYEQYF. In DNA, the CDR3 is TGTGCCAGCAGCTTAGGCCCGAGCTCCTACGAGCAGTACTTC. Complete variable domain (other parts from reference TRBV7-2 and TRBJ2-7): GAGVSQSPSNKVTEKGKDVELRCDPISGHTALYWYRQSLGQGLEFLIYFQGNSAPDKSGLPSDRFSAERTGGSVSTLTIQRTQQEDSAVYLCASSLGPSSYEQYFGPGTRLTVT.

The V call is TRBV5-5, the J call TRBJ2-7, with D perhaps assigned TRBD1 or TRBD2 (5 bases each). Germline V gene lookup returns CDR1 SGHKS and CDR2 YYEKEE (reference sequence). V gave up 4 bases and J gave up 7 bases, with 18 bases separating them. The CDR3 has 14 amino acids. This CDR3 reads CASSPNPGGAEQYF. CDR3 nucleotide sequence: TGTGCCAGCAGCCCCAACCCTGGGGGAGCGGAGCAGTACTTC.

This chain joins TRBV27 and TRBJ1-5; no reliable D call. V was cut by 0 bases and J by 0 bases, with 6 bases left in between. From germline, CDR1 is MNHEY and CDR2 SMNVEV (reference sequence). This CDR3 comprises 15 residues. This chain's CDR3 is CASSLSSYSNQPQHF. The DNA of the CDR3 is TGTGCCAGCAGTTTATCAAGTTATAGCAATCAGCCCCAGCATTTT.

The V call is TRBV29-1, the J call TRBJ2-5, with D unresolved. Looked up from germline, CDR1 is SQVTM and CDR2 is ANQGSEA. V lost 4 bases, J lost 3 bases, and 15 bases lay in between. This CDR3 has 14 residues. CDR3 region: CSVVIDGPEETQYF. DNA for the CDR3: TGCAGCGTTGTAATAGACGGGCCGGAAGAGACCCAGTACTTC.

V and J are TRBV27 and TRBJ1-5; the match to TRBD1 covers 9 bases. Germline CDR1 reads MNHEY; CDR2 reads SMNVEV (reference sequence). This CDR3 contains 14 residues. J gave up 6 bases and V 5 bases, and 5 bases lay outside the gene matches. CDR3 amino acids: CASSLDRGSQPQHF. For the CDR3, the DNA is TGTGCCAGCAGTCTGGACAGGGGTAGTCAGCCCCAGCATTTT.

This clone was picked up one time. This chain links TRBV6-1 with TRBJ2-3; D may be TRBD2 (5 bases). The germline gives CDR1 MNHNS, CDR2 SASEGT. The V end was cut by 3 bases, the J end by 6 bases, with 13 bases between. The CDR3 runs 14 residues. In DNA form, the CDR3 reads TGTGCCAGCAGTGAGGGCCGGGAATGGGATACGCAGTATTTT. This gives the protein CASSEGREWDTQYF.

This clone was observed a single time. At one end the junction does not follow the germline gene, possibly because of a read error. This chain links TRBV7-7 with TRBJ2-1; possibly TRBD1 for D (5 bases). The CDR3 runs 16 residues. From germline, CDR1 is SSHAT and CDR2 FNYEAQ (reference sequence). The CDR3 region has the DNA TGTGCTAGCAGCTTAGGGGTTGACGGTACCTACAATGAGCAGTTCTTC. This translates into CASSLGVDGTYNEQFF.

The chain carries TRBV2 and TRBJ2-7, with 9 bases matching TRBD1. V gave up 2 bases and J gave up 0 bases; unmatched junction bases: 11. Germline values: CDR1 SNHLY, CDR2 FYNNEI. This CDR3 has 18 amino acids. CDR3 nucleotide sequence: TGTGCCAGCAGTGAACCCGGACAGGGGCAAAGCAGCTCCTACGAGCAGTACTTC. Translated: CASSEPGQGQSSSYEQYF.

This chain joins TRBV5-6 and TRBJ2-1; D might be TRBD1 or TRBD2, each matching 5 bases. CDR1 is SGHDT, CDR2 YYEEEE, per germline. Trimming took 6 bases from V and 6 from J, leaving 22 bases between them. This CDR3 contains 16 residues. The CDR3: CASTRRLGAKVNEQFF. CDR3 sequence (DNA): TGTGCCAGCACCCGCAGACTCGGGGCCAAGGTCAATGAGCAGTTCTTC.

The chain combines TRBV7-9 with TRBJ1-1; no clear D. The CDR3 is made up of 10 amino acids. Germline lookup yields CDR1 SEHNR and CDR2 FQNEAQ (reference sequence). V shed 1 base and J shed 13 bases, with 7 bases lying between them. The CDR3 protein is CASSLVGSFF. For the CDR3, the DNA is TGTGCCAGCAGCTTAGTCGGGAGTTTCTTT.

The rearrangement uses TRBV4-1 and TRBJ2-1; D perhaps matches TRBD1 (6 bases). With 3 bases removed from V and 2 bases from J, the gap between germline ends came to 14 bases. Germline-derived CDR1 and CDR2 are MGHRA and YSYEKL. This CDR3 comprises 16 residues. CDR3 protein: CASSQGTGSPYNEQFF. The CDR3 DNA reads TGCGCCAGCAGCCAGGGCACAGGGAGCCCCTACAATGAGCAGTTCTTC.

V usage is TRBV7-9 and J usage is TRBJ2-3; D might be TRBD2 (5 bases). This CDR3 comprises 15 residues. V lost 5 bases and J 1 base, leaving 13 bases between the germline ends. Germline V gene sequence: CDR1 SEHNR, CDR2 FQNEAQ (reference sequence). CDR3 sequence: CASSQTSSGTDTQYF. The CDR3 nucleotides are TGTGCCAGCAGCCAAACTAGTTCAGGCACAGATACGCAGTATTTT.

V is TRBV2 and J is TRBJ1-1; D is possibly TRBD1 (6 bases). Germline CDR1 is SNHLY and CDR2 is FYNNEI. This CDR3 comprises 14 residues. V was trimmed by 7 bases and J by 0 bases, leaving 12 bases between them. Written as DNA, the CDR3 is TGTGCCAGCACCACCGGACAGATGAACACTGAAGCTTTCTTT. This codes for CASTTGQMNTEAFF.

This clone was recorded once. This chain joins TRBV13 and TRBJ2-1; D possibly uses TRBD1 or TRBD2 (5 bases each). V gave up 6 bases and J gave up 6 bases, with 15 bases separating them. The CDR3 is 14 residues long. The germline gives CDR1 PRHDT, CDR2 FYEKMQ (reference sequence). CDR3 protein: CASRLNQGVNEQFF. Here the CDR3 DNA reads TGTGCCAGCAGACTGAACCAGGGAGTCAATGAGCAGTTCTTC.

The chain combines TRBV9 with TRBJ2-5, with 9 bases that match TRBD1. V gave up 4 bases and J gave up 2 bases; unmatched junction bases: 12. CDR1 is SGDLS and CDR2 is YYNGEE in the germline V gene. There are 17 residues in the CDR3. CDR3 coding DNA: TGTGCCAGCAGCTCTGGGACAGGGACAACACTTCAAGAGACCCAGTACTTC. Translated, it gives CASSSGTGTTLQETQYF. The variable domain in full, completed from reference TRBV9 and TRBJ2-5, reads DSGVTQTPKHLITATGQRVTLRCSPRSGDLSVYWYQQSLDQGLQFLIQYYNGEERAKGNILERFSAQQFPDLHSELNLSSLELGDSALYFCASSSGTGTTLQETQYFGPGTRLLVL.

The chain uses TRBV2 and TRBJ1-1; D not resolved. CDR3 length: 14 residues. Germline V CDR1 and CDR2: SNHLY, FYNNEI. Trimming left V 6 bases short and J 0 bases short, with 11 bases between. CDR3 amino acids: CASRRRVMNTEAFF. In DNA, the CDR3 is TGTGCCAGCAGAAGACGGGTCATGAACACTGAAGCTTTCTTT.

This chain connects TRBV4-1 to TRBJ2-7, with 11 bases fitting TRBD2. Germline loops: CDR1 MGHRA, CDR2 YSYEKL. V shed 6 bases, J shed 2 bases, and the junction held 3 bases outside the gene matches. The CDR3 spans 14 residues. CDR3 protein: CASSGTSGAYEQYF. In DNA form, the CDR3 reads TGCGCCAGCAGTGGGACTAGCGGTGCCTACGAGCAGTACTTC.

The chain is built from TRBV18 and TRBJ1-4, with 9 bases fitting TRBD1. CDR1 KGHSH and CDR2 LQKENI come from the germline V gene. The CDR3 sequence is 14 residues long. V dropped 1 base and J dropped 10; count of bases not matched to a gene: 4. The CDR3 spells CASSPRTGEVKLFF. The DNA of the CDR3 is TGTGCCAGCTCACCACGGACAGGGGAAGTAAAACTGTTTTTT.

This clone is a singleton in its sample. The CDR3 DNA sequence: TGTGCCAGCTCTCCCGGAGGGCTGTTCACAGATACGCAGTATTTT. Residues: CASSPGGLFTDTQYF. This sequence joins TRBV7-6 and TRBJ2-3; a weak D match, TRBD2 (6 bases). The CDR3 sequence is 15 residues long. V shed 8 bases and J shed 2 bases, with 17 bases lying between them. In germline, CDR1 is SGHVS, CDR2 FNYEAQ.